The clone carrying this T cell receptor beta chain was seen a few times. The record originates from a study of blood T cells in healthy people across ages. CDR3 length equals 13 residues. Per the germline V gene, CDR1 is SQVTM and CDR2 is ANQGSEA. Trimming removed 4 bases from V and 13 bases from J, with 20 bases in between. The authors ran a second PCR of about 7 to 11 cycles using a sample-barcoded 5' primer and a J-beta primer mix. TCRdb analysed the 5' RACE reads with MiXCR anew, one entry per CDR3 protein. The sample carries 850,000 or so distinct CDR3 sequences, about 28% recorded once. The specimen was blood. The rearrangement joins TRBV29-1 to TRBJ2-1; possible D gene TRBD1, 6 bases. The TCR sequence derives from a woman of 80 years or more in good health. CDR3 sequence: CSVVGQSWETQFF. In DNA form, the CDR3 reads TGCAGCGTTGTTGGACAGAGTTGGGAGACCCAGTTCTTC.